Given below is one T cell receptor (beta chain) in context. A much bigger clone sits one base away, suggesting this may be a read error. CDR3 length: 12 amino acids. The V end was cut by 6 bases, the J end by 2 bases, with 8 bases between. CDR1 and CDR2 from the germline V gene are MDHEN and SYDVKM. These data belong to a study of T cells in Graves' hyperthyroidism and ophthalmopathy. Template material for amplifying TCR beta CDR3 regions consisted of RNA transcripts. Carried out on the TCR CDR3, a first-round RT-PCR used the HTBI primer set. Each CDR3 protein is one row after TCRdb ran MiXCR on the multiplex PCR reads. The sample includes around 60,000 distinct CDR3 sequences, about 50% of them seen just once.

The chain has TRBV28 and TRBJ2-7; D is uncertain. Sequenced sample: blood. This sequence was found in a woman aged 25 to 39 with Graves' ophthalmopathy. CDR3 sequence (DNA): TGTGCCAGCAGGGCAGTCGCCTACGAGCAGTACTTC. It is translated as CASRAVAYEQYF.